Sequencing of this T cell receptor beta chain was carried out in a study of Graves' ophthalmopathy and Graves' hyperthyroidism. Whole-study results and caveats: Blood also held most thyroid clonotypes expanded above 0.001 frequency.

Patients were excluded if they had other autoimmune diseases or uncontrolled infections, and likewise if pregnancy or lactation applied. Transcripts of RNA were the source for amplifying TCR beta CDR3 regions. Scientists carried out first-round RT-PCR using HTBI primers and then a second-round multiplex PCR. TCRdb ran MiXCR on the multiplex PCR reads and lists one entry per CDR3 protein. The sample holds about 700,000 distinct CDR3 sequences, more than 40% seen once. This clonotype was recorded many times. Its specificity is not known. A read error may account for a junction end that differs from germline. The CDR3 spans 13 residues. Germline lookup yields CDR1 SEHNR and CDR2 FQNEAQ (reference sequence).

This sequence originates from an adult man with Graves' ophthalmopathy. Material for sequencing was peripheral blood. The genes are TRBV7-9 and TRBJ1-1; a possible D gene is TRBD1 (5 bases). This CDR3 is CASTLSGGTEAFF. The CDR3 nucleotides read TGTGCCAGCACCTTATCCGGGGGCACTGAAGCTTTCTTT.